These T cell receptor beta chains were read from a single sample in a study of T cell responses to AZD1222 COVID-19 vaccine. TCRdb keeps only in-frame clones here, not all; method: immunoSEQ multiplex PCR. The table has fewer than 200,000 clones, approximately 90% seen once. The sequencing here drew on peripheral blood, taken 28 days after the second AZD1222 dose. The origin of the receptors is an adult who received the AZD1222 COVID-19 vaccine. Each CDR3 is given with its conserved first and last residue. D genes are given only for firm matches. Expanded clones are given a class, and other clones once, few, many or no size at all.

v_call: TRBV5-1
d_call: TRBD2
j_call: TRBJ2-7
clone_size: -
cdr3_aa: CATREGGGSEQYF
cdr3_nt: TGCGCCACCCGGGAGGGAGGCGGGTCCGAGCAGTACTTC

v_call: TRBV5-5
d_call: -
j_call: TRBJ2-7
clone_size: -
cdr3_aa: CASSTGLNYEQYF
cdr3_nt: TGTGCCAGCAGCACGGGACTGAACTACGAGCAGTACTTC

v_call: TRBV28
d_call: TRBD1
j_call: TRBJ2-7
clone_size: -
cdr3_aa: CASSSAGTASYEQYF
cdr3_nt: TGTGCCAGCAGTTCCGCCGGGACAGCATCCTACGAGCAGTACTTC

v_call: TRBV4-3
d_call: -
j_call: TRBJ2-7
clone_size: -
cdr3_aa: CASSVTRGAGSYEQYF
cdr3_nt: TGCGCCAGCAGCGTAACGCGGGGCGCGGGCTCCTACGAGCAGTACTTC

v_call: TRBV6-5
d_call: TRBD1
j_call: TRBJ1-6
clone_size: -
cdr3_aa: CASNLQGSGNSPLHF
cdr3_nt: TGTGCCAGCAACCTACAGGGGTCGGGTAATTCACCCCTCCACTTT

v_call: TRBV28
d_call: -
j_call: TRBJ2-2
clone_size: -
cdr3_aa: CASSLWGVNTGELFF
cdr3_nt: TGTGCCAGCAGTTTATGGGGGGTAAACACCGGGGAGCTGTTTTTT

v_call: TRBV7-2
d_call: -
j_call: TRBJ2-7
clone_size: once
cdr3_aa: CASSSAYEQYF
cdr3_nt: TGTGCCAGCAGCTCGGCCTACGAGCAGTACTTC

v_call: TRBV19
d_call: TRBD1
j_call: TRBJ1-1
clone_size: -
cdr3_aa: CASSIGTGGTEAFF
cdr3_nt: TGTGCCAGTAGTATAGGGACAGGGGGCACTGAAGCTTTCTTT

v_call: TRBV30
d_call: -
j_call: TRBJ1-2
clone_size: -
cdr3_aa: CAWSVVRNYGYTF
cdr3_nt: TGTGCCTGGAGTGTGGTGCGGAACTATGGCTACACCTTC

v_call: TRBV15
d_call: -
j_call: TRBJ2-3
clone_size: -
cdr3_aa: CATSRDRAPDTQYF
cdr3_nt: TGTGCCACCAGCAGAGACAGGGCCCCAGATACGCAGTATTTT

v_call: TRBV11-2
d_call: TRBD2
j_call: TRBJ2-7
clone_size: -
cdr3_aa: CASSLSGSYEQYF
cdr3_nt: TGTGCCAGCAGCCTTAGCGGGAGCTACGAGCAGTACTTC

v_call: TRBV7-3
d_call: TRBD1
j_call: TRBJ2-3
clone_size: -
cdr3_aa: CASSAGDREADTQYF
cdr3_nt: TGTGCCAGCAGCGCGGGGGACAGGGAAGCAGATACGCAGTATTTT

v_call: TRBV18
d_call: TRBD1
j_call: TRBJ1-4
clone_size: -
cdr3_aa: CASSPPTGELFF
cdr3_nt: TGTGCCAGCTCACCGCCGACAGGGGAACTGTTTTTT

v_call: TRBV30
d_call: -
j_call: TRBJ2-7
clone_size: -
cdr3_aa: CAWSVLVYEQYF
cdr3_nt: TGTGCCTGGAGTGTACTCGTTTACGAGCAGTACTTC

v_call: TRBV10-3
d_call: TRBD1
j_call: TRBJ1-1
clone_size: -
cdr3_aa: CAISQGGLGNTEAFF
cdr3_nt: TGTGCCATCAGCCAGGGGGGCCTTGGGAACACTGAAGCTTTCTTT

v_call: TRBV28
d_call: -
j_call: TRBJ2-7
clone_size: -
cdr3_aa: CASTGAATIQEQYF
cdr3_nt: TGTGCCAGCACCGGGGCCGCGACTATTCAGGAGCAGTACTTC

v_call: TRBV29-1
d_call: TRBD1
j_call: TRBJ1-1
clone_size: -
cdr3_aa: CSGGQQNTEAFF
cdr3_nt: TGCAGCGGGGGACAGCAAAACACTGAAGCTTTCTTT

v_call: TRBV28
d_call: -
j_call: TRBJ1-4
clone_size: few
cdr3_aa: CASSSPPAPLFF
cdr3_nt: TGTGCCAGCAGTTCGCCACCGGCTCCTCTGTTTTTT

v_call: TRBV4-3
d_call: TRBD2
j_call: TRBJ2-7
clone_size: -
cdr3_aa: CASSPVAGLAYEQYF
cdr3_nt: TGCGCCAGCAGCCCGGTCGCAGGACTAGCCTACGAGCAGTACTTC

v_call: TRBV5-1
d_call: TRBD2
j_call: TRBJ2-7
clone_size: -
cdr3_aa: CASSPLGGIPYEQYF
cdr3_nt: TGCGCCAGCAGCCCCCTCGGGGGGATACCCTACGAGCAGTACTTC

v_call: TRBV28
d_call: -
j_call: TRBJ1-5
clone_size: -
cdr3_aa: CASSSIPGPPQHF
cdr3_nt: TGTGCCAGCAGTTCGATCCCTGGACCGCCCCAGCATTTT

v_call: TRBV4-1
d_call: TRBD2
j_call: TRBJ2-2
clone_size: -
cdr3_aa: CASSQNLAGGNTGELFF
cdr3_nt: TGCGCCAGCAGCCAGAATTTAGCGGGAGGAAACACCGGGGAGCTGTTTTTT

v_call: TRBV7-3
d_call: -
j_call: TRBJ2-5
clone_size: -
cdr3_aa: CASSLGGASGEETQYF
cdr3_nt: TGTGCCAGCAGCTTAGGGGGGGCTAGCGGAGAAGAGACCCAGTACTTC

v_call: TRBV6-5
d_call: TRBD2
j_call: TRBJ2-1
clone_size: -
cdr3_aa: CASRTGLAGDEQFF
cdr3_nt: TGTGCCAGCAGGACGGGTCTAGCGGGGGATGAGCAGTTCTTC

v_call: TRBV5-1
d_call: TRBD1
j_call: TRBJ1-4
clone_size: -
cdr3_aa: CASSFGQGLGEKLFF
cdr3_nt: TGCGCCAGCAGCTTCGGACAGGGGCTCGGGGAAAAACTGTTTTTT

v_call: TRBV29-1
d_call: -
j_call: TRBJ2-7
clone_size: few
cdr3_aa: CSVAAGLEQYF
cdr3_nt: TGCAGCGTTGCGGCAGGACTGGAGCAGTACTTC

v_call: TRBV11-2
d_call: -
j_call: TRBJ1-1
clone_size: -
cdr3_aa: CASSSGANTEAFF
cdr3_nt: TGTGCCAGCAGCTCGGGAGCGAACACTGAAGCTTTCTTT

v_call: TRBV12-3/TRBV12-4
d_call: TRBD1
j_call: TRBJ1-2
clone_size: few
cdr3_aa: CASSQGQARGYTF
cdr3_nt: TGTGCCAGCAGCCAAGGACAGGCCCGGGGCTACACCTTC

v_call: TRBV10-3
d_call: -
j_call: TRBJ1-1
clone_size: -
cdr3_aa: CAINRQQNTEAFF
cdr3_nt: TGTGCCATCAACAGACAGCAAAACACTGAAGCTTTCTTT

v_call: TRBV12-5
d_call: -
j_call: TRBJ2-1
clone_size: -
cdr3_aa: CASGEYYNEQFF
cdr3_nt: TGTGCTAGTGGTGAGTACTACAATGAGCAGTTCTTC

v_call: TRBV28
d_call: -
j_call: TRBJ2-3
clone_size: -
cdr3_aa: CASSFGRGEGTQYF
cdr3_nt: TGTGCCAGCAGTTTTGGCAGGGGTGAAGGTACGCAGTATTTT

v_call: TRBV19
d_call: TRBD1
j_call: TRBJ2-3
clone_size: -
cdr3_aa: CASSIRTGGPDTQYF
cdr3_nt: TGTGCCAGTAGTATTCGGACAGGGGGCCCAGATACGCAGTATTTT

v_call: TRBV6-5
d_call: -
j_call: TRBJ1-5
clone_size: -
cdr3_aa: CASSYSGRSNQPQHF
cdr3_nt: TGTGCCAGCAGTTACTCAGGCCGTAGCAATCAGCCCCAGCATTTT

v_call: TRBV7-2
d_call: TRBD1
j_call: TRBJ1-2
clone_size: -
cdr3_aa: CASSLGDRGYGYTF
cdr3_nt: TGTGCCAGCAGCCTAGGAGACAGGGGCTATGGCTACACCTTC

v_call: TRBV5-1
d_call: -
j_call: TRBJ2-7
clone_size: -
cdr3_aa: CASTDTAYEQYF
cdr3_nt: TGCGCCAGCACTGATACGGCCTACGAGCAGTACTTC

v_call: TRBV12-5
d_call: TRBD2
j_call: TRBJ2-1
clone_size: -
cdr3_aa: CASGLLGSGRGEQFF
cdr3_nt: TGTGCTAGTGGTTTGCTTGGAAGCGGGAGAGGTGAGCAGTTCTTC

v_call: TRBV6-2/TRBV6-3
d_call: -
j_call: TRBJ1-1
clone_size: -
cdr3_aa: CASSYSKQNTEAFF
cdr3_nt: TGTGCCAGCAGTTACTCGAAGCAGAACACTGAAGCTTTCTTT

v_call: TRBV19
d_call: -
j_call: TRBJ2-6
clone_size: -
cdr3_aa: CASSMPLAFSGANVLTF
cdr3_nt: TGTGCCAGTAGTATGCCGCTAGCGTTCTCTGGGGCCAACGTCCTGACTTTC

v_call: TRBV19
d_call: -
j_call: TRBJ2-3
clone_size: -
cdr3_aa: CASSTRTSTDTQYF
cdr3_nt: TGTGCCAGTAGTACTCGGACTTCCACAGATACGCAGTATTTT

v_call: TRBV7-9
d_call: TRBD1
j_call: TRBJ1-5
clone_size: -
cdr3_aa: CASSLEGGQPQHF
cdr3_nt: TGTGCCAGCAGCTTAGAAGGGGGCCAGCCCCAGCATTTT

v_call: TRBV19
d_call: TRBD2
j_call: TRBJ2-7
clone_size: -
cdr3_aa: CASSPMGLAGGYEQYF
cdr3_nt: TGTGCCAGTAGCCCGATGGGACTAGCGGGAGGGTACGAGCAGTACTTC

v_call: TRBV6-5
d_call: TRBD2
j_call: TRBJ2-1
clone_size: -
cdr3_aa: CASSGTSGKGEQFF
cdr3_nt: TGTGCCAGCAGCGGGACTAGCGGGAAGGGTGAGCAGTTCTTC

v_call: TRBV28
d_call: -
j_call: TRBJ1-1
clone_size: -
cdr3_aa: CASSFRGQGEAFF
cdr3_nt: TGTGCCAGCAGTTTCCGGGGGCAGGGTGAAGCTTTCTTT

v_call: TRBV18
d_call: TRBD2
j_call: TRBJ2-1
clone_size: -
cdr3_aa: CASSPSLREGLYPDNEQFF
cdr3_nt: TGTGCCAGCTCACCATCCCTGCGGGAGGGCCTTTATCCGGACAATGAGCAGTTCTTC

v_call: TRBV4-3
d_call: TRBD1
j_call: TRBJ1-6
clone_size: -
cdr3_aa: CASSRDRGGSPLHF
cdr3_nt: TGCGCCAGCAGCCGTGACAGGGGGGGTTCACCCCTCCACTTT

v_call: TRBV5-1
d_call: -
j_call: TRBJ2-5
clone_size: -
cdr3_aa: CASSLDRYQETQYF
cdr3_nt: TGCGCCAGCAGCCTCGACCGATACCAAGAGACCCAGTACTTC

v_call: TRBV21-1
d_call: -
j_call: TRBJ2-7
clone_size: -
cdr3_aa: CASSPPTASYEQYF
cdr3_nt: TGTGCCAGCAGCCCTCCTACGGCCAGCTACGAGCAGTACTTC

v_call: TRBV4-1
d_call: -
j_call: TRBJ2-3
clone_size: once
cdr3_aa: CASSQAELRTDTQYF
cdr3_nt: TGCGCCAGCAGCCAAGCAGAGTTACGGACAGATACGCAGTATTTT

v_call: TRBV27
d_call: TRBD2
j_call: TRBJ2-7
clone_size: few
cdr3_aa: CASSLRWVSGPDEQYF
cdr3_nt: TGTGCCAGCAGTTTACGGTGGGTTAGCGGGCCCGACGAGCAGTACTTC

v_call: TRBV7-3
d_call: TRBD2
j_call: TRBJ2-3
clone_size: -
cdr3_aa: CASSLWTSSTDTQYF
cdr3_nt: TGTGCCAGCAGCCTCTGGACTAGCAGCACAGATACGCAGTATTTT

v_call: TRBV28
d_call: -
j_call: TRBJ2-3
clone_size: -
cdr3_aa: CASSLRGGYPTDTQYF
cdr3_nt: TGTGCCAGCAGTTTAAGAGGGGGGTACCCCACAGATACGCAGTATTTT

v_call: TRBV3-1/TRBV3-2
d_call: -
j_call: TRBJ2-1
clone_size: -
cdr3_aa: CASSQNPAGLNEQFF
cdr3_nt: TGTGCCAGCAGCCAAAATCCAGCGGGCCTGAATGAGCAGTTCTTC

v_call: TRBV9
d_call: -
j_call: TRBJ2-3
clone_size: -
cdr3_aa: CASSGRGGDTQYF
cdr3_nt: TGTGCCAGCAGCGGACGAGGGGGAGATACGCAGTATTTT